This T cell receptor (beta chain) was identified during a study of blood T cell repertoires in COVID-19. Germline values: CDR1 SNHLY, CDR2 FYNNEI. The CDR3 totals 13 residues. V gave up 10 bases and J gave up 0 bases, with 10 bases separating them. Data came from immunoSEQ multiplex PCR; TCRdb stores just in-frame clones and leaves some out. The table shows 300,000 to 500,000 clones, with around nine tenths occurring only once. Everyone who took part was roughly 18 to 89 years old, and they came from 24 US areas. The TCR originated in a woman in her 30s with acute COVID-19. The specimen sequenced was PBMCs or T cells enriched from blood (not recorded which). This chain connects TRBV2 to TRBJ1-5, with D uncertain. In DNA, the CDR3 is TGTGCCACCGACTTTGATAGCAATCAGCCCCAGCATTTT. The encoded protein is CATDFDSNQPQHF.